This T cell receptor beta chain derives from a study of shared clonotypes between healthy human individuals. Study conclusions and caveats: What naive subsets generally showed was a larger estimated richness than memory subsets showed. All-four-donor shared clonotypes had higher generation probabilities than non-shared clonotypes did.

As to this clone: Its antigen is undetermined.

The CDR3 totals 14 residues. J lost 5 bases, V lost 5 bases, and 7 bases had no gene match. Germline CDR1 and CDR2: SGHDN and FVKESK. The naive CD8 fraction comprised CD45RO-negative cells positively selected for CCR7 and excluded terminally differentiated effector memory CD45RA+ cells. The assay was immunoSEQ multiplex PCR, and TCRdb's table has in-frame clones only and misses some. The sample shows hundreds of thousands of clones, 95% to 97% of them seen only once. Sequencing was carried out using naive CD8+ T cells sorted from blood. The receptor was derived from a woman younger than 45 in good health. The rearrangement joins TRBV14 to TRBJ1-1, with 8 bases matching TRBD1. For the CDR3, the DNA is TGTGCCAGCAGCGCGTGGACAGGGATAACTGAAGCTTTCTTT. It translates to CASSAWTGITEAFF.